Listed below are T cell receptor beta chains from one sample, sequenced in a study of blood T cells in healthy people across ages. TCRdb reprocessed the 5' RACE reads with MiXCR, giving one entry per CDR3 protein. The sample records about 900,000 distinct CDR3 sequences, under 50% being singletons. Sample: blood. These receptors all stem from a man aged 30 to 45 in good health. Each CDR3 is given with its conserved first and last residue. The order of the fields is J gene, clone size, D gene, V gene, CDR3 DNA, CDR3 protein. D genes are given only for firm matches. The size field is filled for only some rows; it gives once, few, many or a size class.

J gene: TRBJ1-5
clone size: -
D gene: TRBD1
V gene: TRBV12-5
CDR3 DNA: TGTGCTAGTGCTAAGGGGACAGGGCCCAATCAGCCCCAGCATTTT
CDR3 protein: CASAKGTGPNQPQHF

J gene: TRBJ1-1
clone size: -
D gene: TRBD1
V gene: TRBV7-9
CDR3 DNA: TGTGCCAGCAGCATCACCGGGACAGCGAACACTGAAGCTTTCTTT
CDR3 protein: CASSITGTANTEAFF

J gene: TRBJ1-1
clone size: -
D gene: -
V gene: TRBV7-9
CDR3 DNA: TGTGCCAGCAGCACACACGCCGGGGGGGGACACACTGAAGCTTTCTTT
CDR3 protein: CASSTHAGGGHTEAFF

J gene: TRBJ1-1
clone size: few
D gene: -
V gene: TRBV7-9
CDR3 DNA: TGTGCCAGCAGCTTAGCATTGAGTGGCACTGAAGCTTTCTTT
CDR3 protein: CASSLALSGTEAFF

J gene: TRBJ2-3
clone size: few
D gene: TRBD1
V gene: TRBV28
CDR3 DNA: TGTGCCAGCAGGGCACCCGGGACAGCCCCAGATACGCAGTATTTT
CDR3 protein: CASRAPGTAPDTQYF

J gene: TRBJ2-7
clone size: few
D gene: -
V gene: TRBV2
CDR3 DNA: TGTGCCAGCACCCTAGGGGCCTTCTACGAGCAGTACTTC
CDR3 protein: CASTLGAFYEQYF

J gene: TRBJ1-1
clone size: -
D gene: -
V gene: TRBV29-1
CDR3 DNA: TGCAGCGTTACAGGTAACCTGAACACTGAAGCTTTCTTT
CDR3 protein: CSVTGNLNTEAFF

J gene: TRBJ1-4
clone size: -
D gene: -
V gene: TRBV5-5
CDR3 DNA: TGTGCCAGCAGCGAGAATGAAAAACTGTTTTTT
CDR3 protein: CASSENEKLFF

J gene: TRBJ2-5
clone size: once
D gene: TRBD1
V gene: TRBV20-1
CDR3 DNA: TGCAGTGCTAGAGCTAACAGGGGCCGCCTAGACAAGCAGTACTTC
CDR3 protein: CSARANRGRLDKQYF

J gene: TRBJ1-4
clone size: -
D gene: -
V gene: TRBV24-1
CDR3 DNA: TGTGCCACCAGTGATGGACACTATAATGAAAAACTGTTTTTT
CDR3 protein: CATSDGHYNEKLFF

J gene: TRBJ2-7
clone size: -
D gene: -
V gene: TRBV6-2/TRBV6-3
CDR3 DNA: TGTGCCAGCAGTGATCAGGACACGACAAGCGAGCAGTACTTC
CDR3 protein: CASSDQDTTSEQYF

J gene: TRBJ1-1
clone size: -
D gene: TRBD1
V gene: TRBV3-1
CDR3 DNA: TGTGCCAGCAGCCTTATGACAGGGGTTAACACTGAAGCTTTCTTT
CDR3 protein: CASSLMTGVNTEAFF

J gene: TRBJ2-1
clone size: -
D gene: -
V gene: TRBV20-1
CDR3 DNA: TGCAGTGCTAGAGATTTAGGGCAGGGGAGTAGCAATGAGCAGTTCTTC
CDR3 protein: CSARDLGQGSSNEQFF

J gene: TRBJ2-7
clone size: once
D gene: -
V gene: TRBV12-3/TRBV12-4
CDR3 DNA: TGTGCCAGCAGTCCGTGGACAGAGTACTACGAGCAGTACTTC
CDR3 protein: CASSPWTEYYEQYF